The 19 T cell receptor beta chains given below trace back to one sample, sequenced in a study of blood T cell repertoires in COVID-19. Measured with immunoSEQ multiplex PCR; TCRdb has only the in-frame clones, and not every one. The top ten hold approximately 2.3% of the sample, which has approximately 180,000 clones, 80% to 90% seen once. The sequenced sample consisted of PBMCs or T cells enriched from blood (not recorded which). Receptors were obtained from a middle-aged woman with acute COVID-19.

The chain links TRBV2 to TRBJ2-1, with D perhaps TRBD2 (5 bases). V gave up 6 bases and J gave up 0 bases, with 12 bases separating them. This CDR3 spans 15 amino acids. Per germline, CDR1 SNHLY and CDR2 FYNNEI. Here the CDR3 DNA reads TGTGCCAGCAGACTCGGGGTTAGCTCCTACAATGAGCAGTTCTTC. It specifies CASRLGVSSYNEQFF.

The rearrangement joins TRBV18 to TRBJ1-1; 7 bases agree with TRBD1. Germline V gene data show CDR1 as KGHSH and CDR2 as LQKENI. The CDR3 is 20 residues long. J lost 3 bases, V lost 3 bases, and 22 bases had no gene match. The CDR3 nucleotides read TGTGCCAGCTCACCGAAACGGGTGACAGGGCGCAACGGGGATCACACTGAAGCTTTCTTT. Its protein product is CASSPKRVTGRNGDHTEAFF.

The chain has TRBV24-1 and TRBJ2-7, with D possibly matching TRBD1 (5 bases). The V end lost 0 bases, the J end lost 3 bases, and 23 bases lay between the germline ends. This CDR3 spans 19 amino acids. The germline gives CDR1 KGHDR, CDR2 SFDVKD. The CDR3 nucleotides read TGTGCCACCAGTGATTTGTGCTTAGGCCCGTATAAGGGGATCTACGAGCAGTACTTC. It encodes CATSDLCLGPYKGIYEQYF.

CDR3 DNA: TGTGCCAGCAGCGCCCCGGGACAGGGGCCTAATGAAAAACTGTTTTTT. Protein sequence: CASSAPGQGPNEKLFF. This chain connects TRBV9 to TRBJ1-4; 10 bases fit TRBD1. This CDR3 region has 16 residues. In germline, CDR1 is SGDLS, CDR2 YYNGEE. V was clipped by 3 bases and J by 3 bases; unmatched bases: 5.

V gene TRBV5-6 combines with J gene TRBJ2-3, with 12 bases aligning to TRBD2. V shed 0 bases, J shed 3 bases, and the junction held 5 bases outside the gene matches. The germline V gene encodes CDR1 SGHDT and CDR2 YYEEEE. This CDR3 contains 17 residues. In DNA form, the CDR3 reads TGTGCCAGCAGCTTGGTGGGTCTAGCGGGGGGGACAGATACGCAGTATTTT. Protein sequence: CASSLVGLAGGTDTQYF.

For the CDR3, the DNA is TGTGCCAGCAGTGAAAGGGGGTGGGACAGAAACAATCAGCCCCAGCATTTT. Translated: CASSERGWDRNNQPQHF. The rearrangement uses TRBV6-4 and TRBJ1-5; 7 bases match TRBD1. V shed 3 bases, J shed 3 bases, and the junction held 11 bases outside the gene matches. Germline V CDR1 and CDR2: MRHNA, SNTAGT. The CDR3 length is 17 residues.

The V and J genes are TRBV3-1 (or the pseudogene TRBV3-2) and TRBJ2-1; 8 nucleotides line up with TRBD2. The junction had 12 bases not matched to a gene; V was cut back by 2 bases and J by 3 bases. CDR3 length: 18 amino acids. Looked up from germline, CDR1 is LGHDT and CDR2 is YNNKEL (reference sequence). The CDR3 reads CASSQQTLSGSIYNEQFF. As DNA, the CDR3 is TGTGCCAGCAGCCAACAGACACTAAGCGGGAGTATCTACAATGAGCAGTTCTTC.

The chain joins TRBV25-1 to TRBJ2-1; 7 nucleotides agree with TRBD1. The CDR3 has 14 amino acids. The trim removed 2 bases at V and 6 bases at J, leaving 4 bases unmatched. Germline CDR1 and CDR2: MGHDK and SYGVNS. CDR3 loop: CASSEMTGRNEQFF. The CDR3 bases are TGTGCCAGCAGTGAAATGACAGGGCGCAATGAGCAGTTCTTC. The variable domain in full, completed from reference TRBV25-1 and TRBJ2-1, reads EADIYQTPRYLVIGTGKKITLECSQTMGHDKMYWYQQDPGMELHLIHYSYGVNSTEKGDLSSESTVSRIRTEHFPLTLESARPSHTSQYLCASSEMTGRNEQFFGPGTRLTVL.

The rearrangement uses TRBV21-1 and TRBJ1-4; TRBD1 is the table's D call and was not checked against the DNA. TRBV21-1 is a pseudogene locus. The CDR3 sequence is 18 residues long. The CDR3 loop is CASSGVDRGTYLNEKLFF. As DNA, the CDR3 is TGTGCCAGCAGCGGCGTAGACAGGGGGACCTATCTAAATGAAAAACTGTTTTTT.

The chain carries TRBV9 and TRBJ2-2; 7 bases fit TRBD1. After removal of 3 bases from V and 6 bases from J, the junction contained 5 bases not matched to a gene. The CDR3 is made up of 14 amino acids. Germline V CDR1 and CDR2: SGDLS, YYNGEE. The CDR3 nucleotides read TGTGCCAGCAGCGGACAGACAGGGTCCGGGGAGCTGTTTTTT. Translating it yields CASSGQTGSGELFF. The variable domain in full, with the rest retrieved from reference TRBV9 and TRBJ2-2, is DSGVTQTPKHLITATGQRVTLRCSPRSGDLSVYWYQQSLDQGLQFLIQYYNGEERAKGNILERFSAQQFPDLHSELNLSSLELGDSALYFCASSGQTGSGELFFGEGSRLTVL.

This chain joins TRBV28 and TRBJ1-6; D not resolved. Looked up from germline, CDR1 is MDHEN and CDR2 is SYDVKM. The V gene lost 5 bases and the J gene lost 10 bases, with 15 bases spanning the gap. The length of the CDR3 is 14 residues. The CDR3 region is CASSQQREMSPLHF. The CDR3 nucleotides read TGTGCCAGCAGTCAACAGAGGGAGATGTCACCCCTCCACTTT.

The V call is TRBV6-1, the J call TRBJ1-4, with D possibly matching TRBD1 (5 bases). From germline, CDR1 is MNHNS and CDR2 SASEGT. The CDR3 has 16 residues. Trimming pared 2 bases from V and 0 bases from J, leaving 10 bases between. CDR3 protein: CASSEHRFTTNEKLFF. In DNA, the CDR3 is TGTGCCAGCAGTGAACACAGGTTCACAACTAATGAAAAACTGTTTTTT.

The J gene is TRBJ1-3, the V gene TRBV9; TRBD1 aligns across 9 bases. The CDR3 is 16 amino acids. Trimming took 3 bases from V and 3 from J; bases not matched to a gene: 7. In germline, CDR1 is SGDLS, CDR2 YYNGEE. CDR3 residues: CASSDGQGIGGNTIYF. CDR3 nucleotide sequence: TGTGCCAGCAGCGACGGACAGGGGATCGGTGGAAACACCATATATTTT.

The rearrangement joins TRBV6-5 to TRBJ2-1; D is perhaps TRBD2 (5 bases). V gave up 0 bases and J gave up 6 bases, with 9 bases separating them. This CDR3 has 14 residues. Germline loops: CDR1 MNHEY, CDR2 SVGAGI. The CDR3 DNA reads TGTGCCAGCAGTTACTCGAGCGGCTCCAATGAGCAGTTCTTC. Translated: CASSYSSGSNEQFF.

A word on this clone: The same CDR3 is also encoded by other DNA sequences in this sample. V usage is TRBV4-1 and J usage is TRBJ2-3; perhaps TRBD2 as D (6 bases). This CDR3 comprises 15 residues. Trimming cost V 4 bases and J 1 base, with 12 bases left between them. CDR1 MGHRA and CDR2 YSYEKL come from the germline V gene. The CDR3: CASSPGGGGTDTQYF. The CDR3 nucleotides read TGCGCCAGCAGCCCCGGGGGTGGGGGCACAGATACGCAGTATTTT.

The rearrangement joins TRBV28 to TRBJ1-2; 7 nucleotides align to TRBD1. The CDR3 runs 13 residues. Trimming removed 5 bases from V and 8 bases from J; junction bases left unmatched: 8. Germline V CDR1 and CDR2: MDHEN, SYDVKM. This CDR3 reads CASSLSGTVGYTF. DNA of the CDR3: TGTGCCAGCAGTCTCTCAGGGACAGTGGGCTACACCTTC.

This chain joins TRBV30 and TRBJ2-1; possibly TRBD2 for D (6 bases). Deletions cut 0 bases from V and 8 bases from J, with 11 bases between. The CDR3 runs to 13 residues. From germline, CDR1 is GTSNPN and CDR2 SVGIG (reference sequence). The CDR3: CAWSVGGEDEQFF. The DNA for the CDR3 is TGTGCCTGGAGTGTCGGAGGGGAGGATGAGCAGTTCTTC. The variable domain in full, with the rest retrieved from reference TRBV30 and TRBJ2-1, is SQTIHQWPATLVQPVGSPLSLECTVEGTSNPNLYWYRQAAGRGLQLLFYSVGIGQISSEVPQNLSASRPQDRQFILSSKKLLLSDSGFYLCAWSVGGEDEQFFGPGTRLTVL.

This chain joins TRBV25-1 and TRBJ2-2; a possible D gene is TRBD2 (6 bases). The CDR3 runs to 13 residues. Germline CDR1 is MGHDK and CDR2 is SYGVNS. V dropped 7 bases and J dropped 8 bases, with 14 bases sitting between them. CDR3 protein: CASTDYLEGELFF. The DNA for the CDR3 is TGTGCCAGCACGGACTATCTTGAGGGGGAGCTGTTTTTT.

The chain recombines TRBV7-2 with TRBJ2-1, with 9 bases that match TRBD2. V gave up 5 bases and J gave up 4 bases; unmatched junction bases: 6. CDR1 is SGHTA and CDR2 is FQGNSA in the germline V gene. This CDR3 has 15 amino acids. The CDR3 loop is CASSPRTSVYNEQFF. The DNA for the CDR3 is TGTGCCAGCAGCCCCCGGACTAGCGTATACAATGAGCAGTTCTTC.